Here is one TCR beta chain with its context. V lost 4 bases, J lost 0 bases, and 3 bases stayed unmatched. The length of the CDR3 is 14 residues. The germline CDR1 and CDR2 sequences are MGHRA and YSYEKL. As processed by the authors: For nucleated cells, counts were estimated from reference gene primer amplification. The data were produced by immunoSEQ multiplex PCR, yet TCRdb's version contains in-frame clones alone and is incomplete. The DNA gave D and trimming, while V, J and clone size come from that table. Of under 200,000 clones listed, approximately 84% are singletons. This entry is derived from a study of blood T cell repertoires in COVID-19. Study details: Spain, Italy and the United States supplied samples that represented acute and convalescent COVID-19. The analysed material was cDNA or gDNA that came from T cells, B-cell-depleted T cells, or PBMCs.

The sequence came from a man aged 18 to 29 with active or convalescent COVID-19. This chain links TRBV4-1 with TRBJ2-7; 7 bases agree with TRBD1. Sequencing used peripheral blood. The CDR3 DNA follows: TGCGCCAGCAGCCGACAGGGCAGCTCCTACGAGCAGTACTTC. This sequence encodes CASSRQGSSYEQYF.